This is a list of T cell receptor beta chains from one sample in a study of graft-versus-host responses after intestinal transplantation. Their antigens are not known. Clones were read by immunoSEQ multiplex PCR, and TCRdb kept only the in-frame ones, dropping some. This sample has 50,000 to 75,000 clones, with almost 95% found just once. The specimen comprised unstimulated CD4+ T cells sorted from spleen or lymph node cells, sampled before transplant. These receptors originate from a human donor who was the organ donor for an intestinal transplant. Each CDR3 is given with its conserved first and last residue. D genes are given only for firm matches. Size is stated for part of the rows, as once, few or many counts, or as a class when the clone is expanded.

>TRBV25-1|NA|TRBD1|TRBJ1-5|13
TGTGCCAGCCGGGACAGGGAAGGTCAGCCCCAGCATTTT
CASRDREGQPQHF
>TRBV18|NA|NA|TRBJ1-4|11
TGTGCCAGCTCACCTAGGGAAAAACTGTTTTTT
CASSPREKLFF
>TRBV6-6|NA|NA|TRBJ1-1|11
TGTGCCAGTGGTCGGACGGTTGAAGCTTTCTTT
CASGRTVEAFF
>TRBV4-2|NA|TRBD1|TRBJ2-1|15
TGTGCCAGCAGCGCACAGGGGGCTTCCTACAATGAGCAGTTCTTC
CASSAQGASYNEQFF
>TRBV7-2|NA|TRBD2|TRBJ2-5|16
TGTGCCAGCAGCTTAGGAAGCCTAGCGGGGACAGAGACCCAGTACTTC
CASSLGSLAGTETQYF
>TRBV27|NA|NA|TRBJ1-2|15
TGTGCCAGCAGTTTTCAGCCAAAAGCTAACTATGGCTACACCTTC
CASSFQPKANYGYTF
>TRBV4-1|NA|NA|TRBJ2-5|14
TGCGCCAGCAGCCAAGTCTGGCGGAAAGAGACCCAGTACTTC
CASSQVWRKETQYF
>TRBV30|NA|TRBD2|TRBJ2-7|12
TGTGCCTGGTCCGGGACTAGCCGCGAGCAGTACTTC
CAWSGTSREQYF
>TRBV7-9|NA|TRBD1|TRBJ2-1|18
TGTGCCAGCAGCTTAAGCCGCGAAGACAGGGAGAACTACAATGAGCAGTTCTTC
CASSLSREDRENYNEQFF
>TRBV12-5|NA|NA|TRBJ2-3|12
TGTGCTAGTGGGGGGGGAACAGATACGCAGTATTTT
CASGGGTDTQYF
>TRBV7-2|once|TRBD1|TRBJ1-2|17
TGTGCCAGCAGCTTACGGCACGGGGGACAGACGAACTATGGCTACACCTTC
CASSLRHGGQTNYGYTF
>TRBV6-6|NA|TRBD2|TRBJ2-7|15
TGTGCCAGCAGGGGAACCGGGACTAGCGTTTACGAGCAGTACTTC
CASRGTGTSVYEQYF
>TRBV3-1/TRBV3-2|NA|NA|TRBJ2-7|9
TGTGCCAGCAAATACGAGCAGTACTTC
CASKYEQYF
>TRBV7-2|NA|NA|TRBJ1-1|14
TGTGCCAGCAGCTTTCGGGCGGGAGGCACTGAAGCTTTCTTT
CASSFRAGGTEAFF
>TRBV7-2|NA|NA|TRBJ2-3|14
TGTGCCAGCCGCGGGCCCATAGTCACAGATACGCAGTATTTT
CASRGPIVTDTQYF
>TRBV11-2|NA|NA|TRBJ1-3|16
TGTGCCAGCAGCTTAGGGGACCGCAGCTCTGGAAACACCATATATTTT
CASSLGDRSSGNTIYF
>TRBV2|NA|NA|TRBJ2-7|14
TGTGCCAGCAGTGATCACGGGGTCTTCTACGAGCAGTACTTC
CASSDHGVFYEQYF
>TRBV25-1|NA|NA|TRBJ1-3|14
TGTGCCAGCAGTGAATACGGATCTGGAAACACCATATATTTT
CASSEYGSGNTIYF
>TRBV5-1|NA|NA|TRBJ1-1|13
TGCGCCAGCAGCTTGGGAGGAGGGGACGAAGCTTTCTTT
CASSLGGGDEAFF
>TRBV5-1|NA|TRBD2|TRBJ2-7|19
TGCGCCAGCAGCTTCATTAAGGCCAGGGTTCCCCTAGCGGGGGGTGAGCAGTACTTC
CASSFIKARVPLAGGEQYF
>TRBV4-1|NA|TRBD1|TRBJ1-3|14
TGCGCCAGCAGGGACGGACAGGGCAGAAACACCATATATTTT
CASRDGQGRNTIYF
>TRBV9|NA|NA|TRBJ1-2|12
TGTGCCAGCAGCGCCGGGGTCTATGGCTACACCTTC
CASSAGVYGYTF
>TRBV7-2|NA|NA|TRBJ2-1|13
TGTGCCAGCAGCTCCGGACTGCCGAATGAGCAGTTCTTC
CASSSGLPNEQFF
>TRBV7-2|once|TRBD1|TRBJ2-7|14
TGTGCCAGCAGTTCGACAGGGGGCCGGAACGAGCAGTACTTC
CASSSTGGRNEQYF
>TRBV4-1|NA|NA|TRBJ2-7|16
TGCGCCAGCAGCCAATGGTTTGCGGTGTGGACGGCGGAGCAGTACTTC
CASSQWFAVWTAEQYF
>TRBV19|NA|TRBD1|TRBJ2-3|15
TGCGCCAGTAGTCCGACAGGGGCCTCCAGAGGTACGCAGTATTTT
CASSPTGASRGTQYF
>TRBV9|NA|NA|TRBJ1-4|14
TGTGCCAGCAGCGGACCGGGGACTAATGAAAAACTGTTTTTT
CASSGPGTNEKLFF
>TRBV5-1|NA|TRBD2|TRBJ2-2|16
TGCGCCAGCAGCTTGTTTGGGACTAGTGGAACCGGGGAGCTGTTTTTT
CASSLFGTSGTGELFF